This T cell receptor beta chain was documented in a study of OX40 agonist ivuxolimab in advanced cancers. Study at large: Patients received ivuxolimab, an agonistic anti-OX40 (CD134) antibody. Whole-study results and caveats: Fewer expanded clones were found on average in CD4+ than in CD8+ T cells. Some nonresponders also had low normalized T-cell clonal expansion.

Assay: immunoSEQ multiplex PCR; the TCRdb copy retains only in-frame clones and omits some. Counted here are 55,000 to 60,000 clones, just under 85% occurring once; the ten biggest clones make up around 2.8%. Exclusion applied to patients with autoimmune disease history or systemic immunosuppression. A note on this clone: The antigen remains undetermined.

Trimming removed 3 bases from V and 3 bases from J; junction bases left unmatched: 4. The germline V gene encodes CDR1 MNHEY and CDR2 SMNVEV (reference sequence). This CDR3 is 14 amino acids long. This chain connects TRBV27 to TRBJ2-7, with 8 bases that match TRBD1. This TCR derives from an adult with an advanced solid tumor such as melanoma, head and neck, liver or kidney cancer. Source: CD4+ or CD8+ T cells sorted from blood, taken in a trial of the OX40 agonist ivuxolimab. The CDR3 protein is CASSFQGALYEQYF. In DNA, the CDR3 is TGTGCCAGCAGTTTCCAGGGGGCACTCTACGAGCAGTACTTC.